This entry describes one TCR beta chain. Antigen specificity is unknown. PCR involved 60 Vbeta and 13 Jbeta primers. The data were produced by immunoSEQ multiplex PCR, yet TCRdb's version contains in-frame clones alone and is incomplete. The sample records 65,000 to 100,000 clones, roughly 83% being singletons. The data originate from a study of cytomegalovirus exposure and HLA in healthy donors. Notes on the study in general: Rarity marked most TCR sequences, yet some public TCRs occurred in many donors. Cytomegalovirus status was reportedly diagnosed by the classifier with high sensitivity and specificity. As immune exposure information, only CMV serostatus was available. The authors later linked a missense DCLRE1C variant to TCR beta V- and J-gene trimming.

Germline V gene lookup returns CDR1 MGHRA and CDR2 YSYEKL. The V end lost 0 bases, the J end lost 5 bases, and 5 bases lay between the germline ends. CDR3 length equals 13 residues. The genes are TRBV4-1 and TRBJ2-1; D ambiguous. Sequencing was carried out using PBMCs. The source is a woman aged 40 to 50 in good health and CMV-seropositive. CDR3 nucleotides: TGCGCCAGCAGCCAAGAACTCGACAATGAGCAGTTCTTC. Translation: CASSQELDNEQFF.